This T cell receptor (beta chain) was recorded in a study of T cell responses to AZD1222 COVID-19 vaccine. Study findings and constraints: Repertoire sampling happened only post peak T cell response. The sample set comprised mostly white British donors with more females, and clonal diversity was possibly underestimated.

Data came from immunoSEQ multiplex PCR; TCRdb stores just in-frame clones and leaves some out. Of approximately 160,000 clones listed, approximately 90% are singletons. Notes on this clone: What it recognizes is unknown.

With 4 bases removed from V and 2 bases from J, the gap between germline ends came to 13 bases. This CDR3 contains 14 residues. Per the germline V gene, CDR1 is SGDLS and CDR2 is YYNGEE. The sequencing here drew on peripheral blood, taken on day 0 of AZD1222 vaccination. This chain joins TRBV9 and TRBJ2-7, with TRBD1 as a possible D gene (6 bases). The clonotype was recovered from an adult in good health. Written as DNA, the CDR3 is TGTGCCAGCAGCCCCCCACAGGGACCCTACGAGCAGTACTTC. It codes for CASSPPQGPYEQYF.